These 21 T cell receptor beta chains were all obtained from the same sample, sequenced in a study of response to subunit inactivated influenza vaccine. One entry per CDR3 protein results from TCRdb running MiXCR on the RT-PCR reads. The sample yields hundreds of thousands of distinct CDR3 sequences, over 9.5% seen once. The sequences come from PBMCs from blood, collected 45 days after vaccination. These TCRs come from a man aged 50-60 years who received an inactivated influenza vaccine.

The chain recombines TRBV7-9 with TRBJ2-1, with a tentative D call TRBD1 (5 bases). Germline CDR1 and CDR2: SEHNR and FQNEAQ (reference sequence). Trimming shortened V by 6 bases and J by 8 bases, and 20 bases separated the two germline ends. The CDR3 has 15 residues. The CDR3 nucleotides are TGTGCCAGCAGGCCTTGGGGCCAGGGTGGCGATGAGCAGTTCTTC. Its translation is CASRPWGQGGDEQFF.

There are a few counts of this clonotype. This chain joins TRBV15 and TRBJ2-3, with a tentative D call TRBD1 (5 bases). Germline V gene data show CDR1 as LNHNV and CDR2 as YYDKDF (reference sequence). V lost 3 bases to trimming and J lost 10 bases, with 17 bases between them. The CDR3 loop spans 14 amino acids. CDR3 residues: CATSSDSAGYAQYF. The CDR3 DNA reads TGTGCCACCAGCAGTGACAGTGCCGGGTATGCGCAGTATTTT.

This clonotype was found many times. The CDR3 loop is CASMPDEGKLFF. The CDR3 coding sequence is TGTGCCAGCATGCCGGACGAAGGGAAACTGTTTTTT. The chain is built from TRBV12-3 or TRBV12-4 and TRBJ1-4, with D hard to call. V dropped 7 bases and J dropped 11 bases, with 14 bases sitting between them. The CDR3 contains 12 residues.

Remarks on this clonotype: A read error may produce the germline difference seen at one junction end. The chain recombines TRBV20-1 with TRBJ2-1; TRBD2 matches at 10 bases. Germline V gene data show CDR1 as DFQATT and CDR2 as SNEGSKA (reference sequence). The CDR3 runs 17 residues. The CDR3 here is CCARDFASGSSYNEQFF. The CDR3 nucleotides are TGCTGTGCTAGAGATTTCGCTAGCGGGAGCTCCTACAATGAGCAGTTCTTC.

This clonotype was found many times. This chain uses TRBV12-3 or TRBV12-4 with TRBJ2-7; D not certain. Trimming shortened V by 2 bases and J by 2 bases, and 7 bases separated the two germline ends. The CDR3 has 13 amino acids. CDR3 bases: TGTGCCAGCAGTTTAAGGATGGCCTACGAGCAGTACTTC. Its protein is CASSLRMAYEQYF.

This clonotype was picked up many times. The gene calls are TRBV7-9 and TRBJ2-3; TRBD2 matches 7 bases. V trimming: 1 base; J trimming: 2 bases; junction bases outside the gene matches: 3. Germline V CDR1 and CDR2: SEHNR, FQNEAQ (reference sequence). CDR3 length: 15 residues. The CDR3 reads CASSLDGTITDTQYF. In DNA, the CDR3 is TGTGCCAGCAGCTTAGATGGGACTATCACAGATACGCAGTATTTT.

This clonotype appeared many times. The rearrangement uses TRBV5-1 and TRBJ2-5; TRBD1 matches 10 bases. Unmatched junction bases numbered 8, after V lost 2 bases and J lost 4 bases. The germline gives CDR1 SGHRS, CDR2 YFSETQ. This CDR3 contains 16 residues. DNA for the CDR3: TGCGCCAGCAGCTTAATGGGACAGGGGCTTGGAGAGACCCAGTACTTC. Translating gives CASSLMGQGLGETQYF.

This clonotype showed up many times. CDR3 loop: CSAKSTGVQETQYF. For the CDR3, the DNA is TGCAGTGCTAAATCGACAGGGGTTCAAGAGACCCAGTACTTC. V gene TRBV20-1 combines with J gene TRBJ2-5; 8 bases line up with TRBD1. The V gene end was trimmed by 4 bases and the J gene end by 2 bases; junction bases not matched to a gene: 6. The CDR3 is 14 residues long. Germline assignment: CDR1 DFQATT and CDR2 SNEGSKA (reference sequence).

This clonotype was detected a few times. The chain links TRBV24-1 to TRBJ2-6, with TRBD1 matching 7 bases. The CDR3 is 16 residues long. Germline CDR1 and CDR2: KGHDR and SFDVKD. J was trimmed by 2 bases and V by 5 bases; bases with no gene match: 5. The chain's CDR3 is CATSVNQGAGANVLTF. CDR3 nucleotide sequence: TGTGCCACCAGTGTCAATCAGGGGGCTGGGGCCAACGTCCTGACTTTC.

This clonotype was detected a few times. J is TRBJ2-7 and V is TRBV7-2; 13 bases align to TRBD2. The length of the CDR3 is 15 residues. J was trimmed by 10 bases and V by 5 bases; bases with no gene match: 11. Germline assignment: CDR1 SGHTA and CDR2 FQGNSA. In nucleotides, the CDR3 is TGTGCCAGCAGCCCCAGGACTAGCGGGAGTGGGGCCCAGTACTTC. This encodes CASSPRTSGSGAQYF.

At least ten counts were recorded for this clonotype. This chain connects TRBV20-1 to TRBJ2-5; 7 nucleotides align to TRBD2. Germline V gene data show CDR1 as DFQATT and CDR2 as SNEGSKA (reference sequence). CDR3 size: 14 residues. Losses at the gene ends were 3 bases for V and 5 bases for J; bases not matched to a gene: 9. The CDR3 DNA reads TGCAGTGCTAGGAGGTCGGGACTATACGAGACCCAGTACTTC. Protein sequence: CSARRSGLYETQYF.

This chain joins TRBV10-3 and TRBJ2-5, with a possible D match to TRBD2 (5 bases). The CDR3 loop spans 13 amino acids. The germline V gene has CDR1 ENHRY and CDR2 SYGVKD. Trimming removed 4 bases at V and 3 bases at J, with 9 bases between. The CDR3 spells CAISGTAEETQYF. The CDR3 coding sequence is TGTGCCATCAGTGGGACTGCTGAAGAGACCCAGTACTTC.

The V call is TRBV5-1, the J call TRBJ1-1; D is perhaps TRBD1 (5 bases). V lost 3 bases and J 0 bases, leaving 6 bases between the germline ends. This CDR3 has 13 residues. Germline assignment: CDR1 SGHRS and CDR2 YFSETQ. For the CDR3, the DNA is TGCGCCAGCAGCTCGGGGGTGAACACTGAAGCTTTCTTT. This translates into CASSSGVNTEAFF. The full variable domain, with the rest looked up from reference TRBV5-1 and TRBJ1-1, is KAGVTQTPRYLIKTRGQQVTLSCSPISGHRSVSWYQQTPGQGLQFLFEYFSETQRNKGNFPGRFSGRQFSNSRSEMNVSTLELGDSALYLCASSSGVNTEAFFGQGTRLTVV.

The rearrangement links TRBV18 to TRBJ1-1, with TRBD1 matching 7 bases. Germline-derived CDR1 and CDR2 are KGHSH and LQKENI. The trim removed 3 bases at V and 3 bases at J, leaving 7 bases unmatched. CDR3 length: 15 amino acids. The CDR3 sequence is CASSPTTGRDTEAFF. CDR3 coding DNA: TGTGCCAGCTCACCTACGACAGGGAGGGACACTGAAGCTTTCTTT.

Ten or more counts support this clonotype. This chain joins TRBV7-2 and TRBJ2-5; D may be TRBD2 (6 bases). Per germline, CDR1 SGHTA and CDR2 FQGNSA. The CDR3 is 13 amino acids. The V end lost 2 bases, the J end lost 5 bases, and 9 bases lay between the germline ends. CDR3 sequence (DNA): TGTGCCAGCAGCTTATTCCGGGAGGAGACCCAGTACTTC. Its translation: CASSLFREETQYF.

This chain joins TRBV7-8 and TRBJ2-1; no reliable D call. V lost 1 base and J 9 bases, leaving 10 bases between the germline ends. From germline, CDR1 is SGHVS and CDR2 FQNEAQ. This CDR3 comprises 13 residues. The DNA of the CDR3 is TGTGCCAGCAGCTTAGGTGCGGCTACTGAGCAGTTCTTC. This translates into CASSLGAATEQFF.

This clonotype was counted only a few times. This chain joins TRBV20-1 and TRBJ2-7; TRBD2 matches at 8 bases. The CDR3 runs 12 residues. Germline assignment: CDR1 DFQATT and CDR2 SNEGSKA (reference sequence). Here the CDR3 reads CSVGGDLYEQYF. The DNA of the CDR3 is TGCAGCGTCGGGGGGGACTTATACGAGCAGTACTTC.

The chain is built from TRBV4-3 and TRBJ2-1; the match to TRBD2 covers 9 bases. The germline CDR1 and CDR2 sequences are LGHNA and YSLEER. After removal of 0 bases from V and 5 bases from J, the junction contained 5 bases not matched to a gene. This CDR3 comprises 16 residues. The CDR3 nucleotides are TGCGCCAGCAGCCAAGAATGGCTAGCGGGGAACAATGAGCAGTTCTTC. Protein sequence: CASSQEWLAGNNEQFF.

This clonotype was detected only a few times. The chain employs TRBV12-3 or TRBV12-4 and TRBJ2-7; 8 bases map to TRBD1. J was trimmed by 0 bases and V by 7 bases; bases with no gene match: 14. The length of the CDR3 is 17 residues. CDR3 DNA: TGTGCCAGCACCCCAGGGGACAGGTTTAATTTCTCCTACGAGCAGTACTTC. Protein: CASTPGDRFNFSYEQYF.

The rearrangement joins TRBV29-1 to TRBJ2-7; 11 bases are shared with TRBD2. V gave up 6 bases and J gave up 0 bases; unmatched junction bases: 4. The germline V gene encodes CDR1 SQVTM and CDR2 ANQGSEA. The CDR3 is 14 amino acids. DNA for the CDR3: TGCAGCGTGCAAGGGACTAGCGGCTCCTACGAGCAGTACTTC. Protein: CSVQGTSGSYEQYF.

This clonotype was counted many times. The chain links TRBV4-1 to TRBJ1-5; D uncertain. Trimming left V 0 bases short and J 0 bases short, with 6 bases between. This CDR3 has 15 residues. The V gene's germline CDR1 is MGHRA and CDR2 YSYEKL. The CDR3 nucleotides read TGCGCCAGCAGCCAAGATCGGGTTAGCAATCAGCCCCAGCATTTT. Translation gives CASSQDRVSNQPQHF.